This TCR beta chain was sequenced in a study of blood T cell repertoires in COVID-19. V lost 6 bases to trimming and J lost 2 bases; unmatched junction nucleotides: 9. CDR3 length: 14 amino acids. Germline V gene sequence: CDR1 SQVTM, CDR2 ANQGSEA. Only in-frame clones appear in the TCRdb table, and some are missing; sequencing was by immunoSEQ multiplex PCR. The table has under 500,000 clones, 87% seen once. This TCR was recovered from a woman under 30 with acute COVID-19. The chain couples TRBV29-1 to TRBJ2-7, with 8 bases identical to TRBD1. Sequences were obtained from PBMCs or T cells enriched from blood (not recorded which). The CDR3 loop reads CSVRGQGKAYEQYF. The CDR3 coding sequence is TGCAGCGTACGCGGACAGGGAAAGGCCTACGAGCAGTACTTC.